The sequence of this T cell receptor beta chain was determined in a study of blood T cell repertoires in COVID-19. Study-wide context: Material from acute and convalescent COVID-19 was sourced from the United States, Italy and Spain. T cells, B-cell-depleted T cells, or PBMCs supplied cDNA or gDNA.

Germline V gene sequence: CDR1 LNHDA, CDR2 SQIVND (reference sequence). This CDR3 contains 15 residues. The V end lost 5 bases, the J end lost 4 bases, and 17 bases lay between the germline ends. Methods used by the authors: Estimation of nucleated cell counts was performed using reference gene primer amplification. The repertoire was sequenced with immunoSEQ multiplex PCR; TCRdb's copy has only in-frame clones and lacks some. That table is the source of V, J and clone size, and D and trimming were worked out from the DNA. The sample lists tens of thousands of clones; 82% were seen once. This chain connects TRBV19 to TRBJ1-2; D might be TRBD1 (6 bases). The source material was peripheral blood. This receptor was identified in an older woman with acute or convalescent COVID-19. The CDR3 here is CASSDTKGVPYGYTF. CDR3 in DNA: TGTGCCAGTAGTGATACTAAGGGGGTTCCCTATGGCTACACCTTC.